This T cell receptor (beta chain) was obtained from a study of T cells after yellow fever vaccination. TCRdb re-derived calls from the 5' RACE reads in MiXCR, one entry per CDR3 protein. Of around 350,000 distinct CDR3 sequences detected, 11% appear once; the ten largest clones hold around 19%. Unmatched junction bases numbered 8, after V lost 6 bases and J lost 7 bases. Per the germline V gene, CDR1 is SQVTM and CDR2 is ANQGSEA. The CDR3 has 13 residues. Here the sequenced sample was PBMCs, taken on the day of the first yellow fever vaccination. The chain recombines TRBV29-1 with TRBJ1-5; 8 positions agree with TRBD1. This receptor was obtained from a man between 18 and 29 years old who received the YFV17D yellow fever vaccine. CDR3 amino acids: CSVGTGGKQPQHF. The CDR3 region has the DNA TGCAGCGTGGGAACAGGGGGGAAACAGCCCCAGCATTTT.